One and the same sample provided the 10 T cell receptor beta chains below, sequenced in a study of cytomegalovirus exposure and HLA in healthy donors. Researchers ran the PCR with 60 Vbeta and 13 Jbeta primers. Here immunoSEQ multiplex PCR was the method, and the copy in TCRdb shows in-frame clones only, minus some. This repertoire shows 160,000 or so clones, about four fifths found once; its top ten account for about 1%. Sequencing was performed on PBMCs. The receptors here all came from a man aged 30 to 39 in good health and CMV-seronegative.

The chain is built from TRBV5-1 and TRBJ1-1; weak D call: TRBD1 (6 bases). V lost 0 bases to trimming and J lost 4 bases, with 13 bases between them. Germline V gene lookup returns CDR1 SGHRS and CDR2 YFSETQ. There are 15 residues in the CDR3. CDR3 in DNA: TGCGCCAGCAGCTTGGCGGAGGGAGGGGGCACTGAAGCTTTCTTT. Protein: CASSLAEGGGTEAFF.

The chain carries TRBV2 and TRBJ1-5; no firm D call. V lost 5 bases to trimming and J lost 2 bases, with 13 bases between them. This CDR3 is built from 15 residues. The germline gives CDR1 SNHLY, CDR2 FYNNEI. The DNA for the CDR3 is TGTGCCAGCAGTAAGGAGTTCGGCGGCAATCAGCCCCAGCATTTT. Its protein product is CASSKEFGGNQPQHF.

The gene calls are TRBV5-1 and TRBJ2-3; 9 nucleotides match TRBD2. This CDR3 is built from 19 residues. V trimming: 5 bases; J trimming: 2 bases; junction bases outside the gene matches: 18. Germline CDR1 and CDR2: SGHRS and YFSETQ. CDR3 DNA sequence: TGCGCCAGCAGGTTTTCTTTTGGGTATAGCGGGAGTTTCACAGATACGCAGTATTTT. Residues: CASRFSFGYSGSFTDTQYF.

The V and J genes are TRBV30 and TRBJ1-2; a weak D match, TRBD1 (5 bases). This CDR3 spans 14 amino acids. Germline CDR1 and CDR2: GTSNPN and SVGIG (reference sequence). V gave up 1 base and J gave up 6 bases, with 15 bases separating them. DNA of the CDR3: TGTGCCTGGAGTGGGCTACAGGCGAAGAATGGCTACACCTTC. This gives the protein CAWSGLQAKNGYTF.

The rearrangement uses TRBV28 and TRBJ1-2, with a possible D match to TRBD1 (5 bases). CDR1 MDHEN and CDR2 SYDVKM come from the germline V gene. CDR3 length: 12 residues. Trimming shortened V by 3 bases and J by 8 bases, and 10 bases separated the two germline ends. This chain's CDR3 is CASSFAGWGYTF. The CDR3 DNA is TGTGCCAGCAGTTTCGCAGGGTGGGGCTACACCTTC.

This rearrangement joins TRBV11-2 to TRBJ2-1, with 14 bases lining up with TRBD2. The V gene's germline CDR1 is SGHAT and CDR2 FQNNGV. V lost 4 bases, J lost 12 bases, and 11 bases stayed unmatched. CDR3 length: 16 amino acids. The CDR3 here is CASSSATSGRVGGQFF. CDR3 bases: TGTGCCAGCAGCTCTGCGACTAGCGGGAGGGTCGGGGGGCAGTTCTTC. The complete variable domain, with remaining parts taken from reference TRBV11-2 and TRBJ2-1, reads EAGVAQSPRYKIIEKRQSVAFWCNPISGHATLYWYQQILGQGPKLLIQFQNNGVVDDSQLPKDRFSAERLKGVDSTLKIQPAKLEDSAVYLCASSSATSGRVGGQFFGPGTRLTVL.

This rearrangement joins TRBV30 to TRBJ2-2; D not resolved. Trimming removed 6 bases from V and 3 bases from J, with 2 bases in between. This CDR3 has 10 amino acids. Germline CDR1 GTSNPN, CDR2 SVGIG (reference sequence). The CDR3 loop reads CACDTGELFF. The CDR3, as DNA: TGTGCCTGCGACACCGGGGAGCTGTTTTTT.

This rearrangement joins TRBV7-2 to TRBJ2-1; maybe TRBD2 (6 bases). Trimming took 5 bases from V and 7 from J, leaving 24 bases between them. Germline V gives CDR1 SGHTA, CDR2 FQGNSA. The CDR3 contains 17 residues. The CDR3 DNA sequence: TGTGCCAGCAGCCCACTGTGGGGTGGGAGCGGAGGGAATGAGCAGTTCTTC. It is translated as CASSPLWGGSGGNEQFF.

The rearrangement uses TRBV5-6 and TRBJ1-5; D gene ambiguous. This CDR3 is built from 14 residues. Trimming took 2 bases from V and 4 from J, leaving 10 bases between them. CDR1 is SGHDT, CDR2 YYEEEE, per germline. CDR3 nucleotides: TGTGCCAGCAGCTTTTTACAGAGTAATCAGCCCCAGCATTTT. Its translation is CASSFLQSNQPQHF.

This chain joins TRBV30 and TRBJ2-3, with TRBD2 matching 10 bases. V trimming: 0 bases; J trimming: 0 bases; junction bases outside the gene matches: 9. Germline-derived CDR1 and CDR2 are GTSNPN and SVGIG (reference sequence). The CDR3 length is 18 residues. The CDR3 region has the DNA TGTGCCTGGAGTGTGATCAAGCGGACTAGCGGAAGCACAGATACGCAGTATTTT. Amino acids: CAWSVIKRTSGSTDTQYF.